The 8 T cell receptor beta chains reported below all come from one sample, sequenced in a study of cytomegalovirus exposure and HLA in healthy donors. Vbeta (60) and Jbeta (13) primers were used in the PCR. TCRdb keeps only in-frame clones here, not all; method: immunoSEQ multiplex PCR. The table includes more than 150,000 clones, around 77% detected once. Specimen: PBMCs. The receptor source for this set is a woman aged 30 to 39 in good health and CMV-seronegative.

The V gene is TRBV5-1, the J gene TRBJ1-1; 10 nucleotides match TRBD1. V trimming: 2 bases; J trimming: 5 bases; junction bases outside the gene matches: 9. The CDR3 has 16 amino acids. Germline values: CDR1 SGHRS, CDR2 YFSETQ. The CDR3 protein is CASSLGTGDFQTEAFF. The CDR3 nucleotides are TGCGCCAGCAGCTTAGGGACAGGGGATTTTCAGACTGAAGCTTTCTTT.

The rearrangement links TRBV19 to TRBJ1-2; tentatively, D is TRBD1 (5 bases). Germline V lookup: CDR1 LNHDA, CDR2 SQIVND (reference sequence). The CDR3 is made up of 16 amino acids. With 1 base removed from V and 3 bases from J, the gap between germline ends came to 15 bases. As DNA, the CDR3 is TGTGCCAGTAGTATAGGGGGGGGAAGCGGGGACTATGGCTACACCTTC. It specifies CASSIGGGSGDYGYTF.

The chain uses TRBV5-1 and TRBJ2-5; a weak D match, TRBD2 (6 bases). Germline V gives CDR1 SGHRS, CDR2 YFSETQ. This CDR3 has 16 amino acids. Trimming stripped 3 bases from V and 0 bases from J, with 15 bases between. The CDR3, as DNA: TGCGCCAGCAGCTCGGGGGACGGGCTGTACCAAGAGACCCAGTACTTC. Translated: CASSSGDGLYQETQYF.

A few counts support this clone. The gene calls are TRBV18 and TRBJ2-1, with TRBD1 as a possible D gene (6 bases). This CDR3 is 15 amino acids long. Germline lookup yields CDR1 KGHSH and CDR2 LQKENI. V lost 6 bases, J lost 8 bases, and 20 bases lay in between. The CDR3 is CASSQTGLTFDEQFF. The CDR3, as DNA: TGTGCCAGCTCTCAAACAGGGCTCACGTTCGATGAGCAGTTCTTC.

V gene TRBV2 combines with J gene TRBJ2-3; 13 nucleotides match TRBD2. J was trimmed by 6 bases and V by 5 bases; bases with no gene match: 8. The CDR3 spans 16 residues. Germline assignment: CDR1 SNHLY and CDR2 FYNNEI. CDR3 coding DNA: TGTGCCAGCAGTAAAACGACTAGCGGGGGGTCGGATACGCAGTATTTT. Translated, it gives CASSKTTSGGSDTQYF. The variable domain in full, completed from reference TRBV2 and TRBJ2-3, reads EPEVTQTPSHQVTQMGQEVILRCVPISNHLYFYWYRQILGQKVEFLVSFYNNEISEKSEIFDDQFSVERPDGSNFTLKIRSTKLEDSAMYFCASSKTTSGGSDTQYFGPGTRLTVL.

This clone came up once. This sequence joins TRBV19 and TRBJ2-7, with D hard to call. Trimming left V 5 bases short and J 0 bases short, with 14 bases between. The CDR3 runs to 15 residues. In germline, CDR1 is LNHDA, CDR2 SQIVND (reference sequence). CDR3 region: CASSPMTESSYEQYF. In DNA form, the CDR3 reads TGTGCCAGTAGTCCGATGACGGAGAGCTCCTACGAGCAGTACTTC.

The chain combines TRBV14 with TRBJ1-1; 7 bases line up with TRBD1. CDR3 length: 16 amino acids. Germline CDR1 reads SGHDN; CDR2 reads FVKESK. After removal of 5 bases from V and 1 base from J, the junction contained 10 bases not matched to a gene. The CDR3 reads CASSFRGGAGNTEAFF. As DNA, the CDR3 is TGTGCCAGCAGCTTTCGAGGGGGCGCCGGGAACACTGAAGCTTTCTTT.

The rearrangement links TRBV7-9 to TRBJ1-6, with 8 bases identical to TRBD1. Trimming cost V 3 bases and J 7 bases; bases outside gene matches: 5. This CDR3 is 15 amino acids long. Germline V gene data show CDR1 as SEHNR and CDR2 as FQNEAQ (reference sequence). DNA for the CDR3: TGTGCCAGCAGCTTCGTAGGGACAGGCAATTCACCCCTCCACTTT. Its translation is CASSFVGTGNSPLHF. Together with reference TRBV7-9 and TRBJ1-6, the CDR3 gives the full variable domain: DTGVSQNPRHKITKRGQNVTFRCDPISEHNRLYWYRQTLGQGPEFLTYFQNEAQLEKSRLLSDRFSAERPKGSFSTLEIQRTEQGDSAMYLCASSFVGTGNSPLHFGNGTRLTVT.